Below, 27 T cell receptor beta chains from the same sample are listed, as sequenced in a study of OX40 agonist ivuxolimab in advanced cancers. Generated by immunoSEQ multiplex PCR, the TCRdb table keeps only in-frame clones and is missing some. The table records 66,000 or so clones, 92% of them present only once. This specimen was CD4+ or CD8+ T cells sorted from blood, taken in a trial of the OX40 agonist ivuxolimab. The source is an adult with an advanced solid tumor such as melanoma, head and neck, liver or kidney cancer.

The rearrangement uses TRBV28 and TRBJ1-6; 8 bases are a match to TRBD1. V dropped 2 bases and J dropped 5; count of bases not matched to a gene: 8. This CDR3 region has 17 residues. Germline-derived CDR1 and CDR2 are MDHEN and SYDVKM. The DNA for the CDR3 is TGTGCCAGCAGTTTAAGACAGGGGAGGATGGATAATTCACCCCTCCACTTT. Its translation: CASSLRQGRMDNSPLHF.

The rearrangement uses TRBV13 and TRBJ2-3; D gene ambiguous. V lost 3 bases to trimming and J lost 4 bases, with 5 bases between them. The CDR3 contains 12 residues. Germline CDR1 and CDR2: PRHDT and FYEKMQ (reference sequence). DNA of the CDR3: TGTGCCAGCAGCTTTTCCGCAGATACGCAGTATTTT. It is translated as CASSFSADTQYF.

This sequence joins TRBV2 and TRBJ2-7, with 8 bases matching TRBD2. The germline CDR1 and CDR2 sequences are SNHLY and FYNNEI. This CDR3 has 14 amino acids. V dropped 11 bases and J dropped 6; count of bases not matched to a gene: 15. CDR3 in amino acids: CAGSGTRFSGEQYF. The CDR3 DNA follows: TGTGCCGGTTCCGGGACTAGGTTTTCGGGCGAGCAGTACTTC.

The chain couples TRBV19 to TRBJ2-6, with D unresolved. With 0 bases removed from V and 4 bases from J, the gap between germline ends came to 4 bases. Germline V CDR1 and CDR2: LNHDA, SQIVND (reference sequence). This CDR3 contains 14 residues. The CDR3 coding sequence is TGTGCCAGTAGTATAGATCTGGGGGCCAACGTCCTGACTTTC. This sequence encodes CASSIDLGANVLTF.

This clone is a singleton in its sample. The chain has TRBV28 and TRBJ1-2; TRBD1 might be the D (5 bases). From germline, CDR1 is MDHEN and CDR2 SYDVKM. Trimming removed 5 bases from V and 6 bases from J, with 13 bases in between. This CDR3 region has 13 residues. CDR3 bases: TGTGCCAGCAGTCAGCAGGGTAGCCATGGCTACACCTTC. It yields the protein CASSQQGSHGYTF.

The gene calls are TRBV28 and TRBJ1-5, with TRBD1 as a possible D gene (5 bases). CDR1 and CDR2 from the germline V gene are MDHEN and SYDVKM. The CDR3 spans 19 residues. V was trimmed by 6 bases and J by 3 bases, leaving 27 bases between them. CDR3 bases: TGTGCCAGCAGCTACCATTTGAGAAGCCAGGGTGGGACCAATCAGCCCCAGCATTTT. Protein sequence: CASSYHLRSQGGTNQPQHF. The full variable domain, rest sourced from reference TRBV28 and TRBJ1-5, is DVKVTQSSRYLVKRTGEKVFLECVQDMDHENMFWYRQDPGLGLRLIYFSYDVKMKEKGDIPEGYSVSREKKERFSLILESASTNQTSMYLCASSYHLRSQGGTNQPQHFGDGTRLSIL.

The chain uses TRBV30 and TRBJ1-5; maybe TRBD1 (6 bases). V was pared by 4 bases and J by 2 bases, with 9 bases between. Germline V gene data show CDR1 as GTSNPN and CDR2 as SVGIG (reference sequence). This CDR3 has 13 residues. The CDR3 nucleotides are TGTGCCTGGAAGGGGGAAGGCAATCAGCCCCAGCATTTT. Residues: CAWKGEGNQPQHF.

The chain combines TRBV11-3 with TRBJ2-1, with 10 bases lining up with TRBD2. CDR1 is SGHNT and CDR2 is YENEEA in the germline V gene. This CDR3 is 16 amino acids long. J lost 4 bases, V lost 4 bases, and 7 bases had no gene match. In nucleotides, the CDR3 is TGTGCCAGCAGCTCCCGAGGGACTAGCGTATACAATGAGCAGTTCTTC. It is translated as CASSSRGTSVYNEQFF.

J is TRBJ1-4 and V is TRBV6-5; TRBD1 aligns across 7 bases. Germline assignment: CDR1 MNHEY and CDR2 SVGAGI. This CDR3 comprises 14 residues. V was clipped by 2 bases and J by 8 bases; unmatched bases: 5. This chain's CDR3 is CASSYQGGREKLFF. CDR3 DNA sequence: TGTGCCAGCAGTTACCAGGGGGGGCGGGAAAAACTGTTTTTT.

The chain couples TRBV7-8 to TRBJ2-7, with unresolved D. Deletions cut 1 base from V and 1 base from J, with 8 bases between. Germline lookup yields CDR1 SGHVS and CDR2 FQNEAQ. The length of the CDR3 is 14 residues. CDR3 sequence: CASSLGASSYEQYF. DNA for the CDR3: TGTGCCAGCAGCTTAGGGGCCAGTTCCTACGAGCAGTACTTC.

The rearrangement uses TRBV11-2 and TRBJ1-5; no firm D call. The germline V and J ends were trimmed by 3 bases and 5 bases, with 8 bases remaining between them. CDR3 size: 13 residues. Germline assignment: CDR1 SGHAT and CDR2 FQNNGV. Here the CDR3 reads CASSFLSHQPQHF. DNA for the CDR3: TGTGCCAGCAGCTTTTTGTCCCATCAGCCCCAGCATTTT.

J is TRBJ2-1 and V is TRBV7-3; 14 bases are a match to TRBD2. In germline, CDR1 is SGHTA, CDR2 FQGTGA. Trimming took 8 bases from V and 9 from J; bases not matched to a gene: 15. The CDR3 is made up of 17 amino acids. This chain's CDR3 is CASGLTSGRVIGGEQFF. The DNA for the CDR3 is TGTGCCAGCGGGCTGACTAGCGGGAGGGTCATAGGGGGTGAGCAGTTCTTC.

The V and J genes are TRBV28 and TRBJ2-3; D gene unclear. The V gene's germline CDR1 is MDHEN and CDR2 SYDVKM. CDR3 length equals 16 residues. Trimming removed 5 bases from V and 3 bases from J, with 18 bases in between. The CDR3 protein is CASSTRFERGTDTQYF. Here the CDR3 DNA reads TGTGCCAGCAGTACTCGGTTTGAGCGTGGAACAGATACGCAGTATTTT.

The genes are TRBV6-1 and TRBJ1-3; D call uncertain. The CDR3 covers 11 residues. V gave up 6 bases and J gave up 2 bases, with 2 bases separating them. The germline V gene has CDR1 MNHNS and CDR2 SASEGT. The CDR3 nucleotides read TGTGCCAGCAGCACTGGAAACACCATATATTTT. Translation: CASSTGNTIYF.

This chain links TRBV28 with TRBJ2-3; 7 bases fit TRBD2. Germline assignment: CDR1 MDHEN and CDR2 SYDVKM. The V gene end was trimmed by 2 bases and the J gene end by 5 bases; junction bases not matched to a gene: 7. The CDR3 extends over 15 amino acids. CDR3 residues: CASSLVGLNRDTQYF. In DNA form, the CDR3 reads TGTGCCAGCAGTTTAGTGGGACTAAATCGAGATACGCAGTATTTT.

The rearrangement uses TRBV28 and TRBJ1-1, with TRBD1 identical over 7 bases. The CDR3 extends over 14 amino acids. From germline, CDR1 is MDHEN and CDR2 SYDVKM. V gave up 7 bases and J gave up 2 bases; unmatched junction bases: 7. The CDR3 sequence: CASTHRGTNTEAFF. CDR3 coding DNA: TGTGCCAGCACCCACAGGGGAACTAACACTGAAGCTTTCTTT.

This rearrangement joins TRBV27 to TRBJ2-3; D uncertain. Per germline, CDR1 MNHEY and CDR2 SMNVEV (reference sequence). The CDR3 loop spans 14 amino acids. V lost 7 bases and J lost 1, with 12 bases in between. The CDR3 region is CASNNIYGTDTQYF. DNA for the CDR3: TGTGCCAGCAACAACATCTATGGCACAGATACGCAGTATTTT.

Only one count was recorded for this clone. This rearrangement joins TRBV6-6 to TRBJ2-3; D gene unclear. The CDR3 sequence is 13 residues long. Between the trimmed V and J ends, which lost 4 bases and 2 bases, there was a span of 7 bases. Germline V gene lookup returns CDR1 MNHNY and CDR2 SVGAGI (reference sequence). The CDR3 coding sequence is TGTGCCAGCAGTTGGGCACACACAGATACGCAGTATTTT. Translating it yields CASSWAHTDTQYF.

The DNA for the CDR3 is TGTGCCAGCAGTCCTCTAAGTAAAAACATTCAGTACTTC. Translated, it gives CASSPLSKNIQYF. The rearrangement uses TRBV28 and TRBJ2-4; D not certain. The germline V and J ends were trimmed by 5 bases and 4 bases, with 9 bases remaining between them. CDR1 is MDHEN and CDR2 is SYDVKM in the germline V gene. CDR3 length: 13 amino acids.

The chain links TRBV30 to TRBJ2-1; 14 bases map to TRBD2. Germline loops: CDR1 GTSNPN, CDR2 SVGIG (reference sequence). The CDR3 has 14 amino acids. J lost 7 bases, V lost 4 bases, and 3 bases had no gene match. DNA of the CDR3: TGTGCCTGGAATGGACTAGCGGGAGGTAATGAGCAGTTCTTC. As protein: CAWNGLAGGNEQFF. Drawing the rest from reference TRBV30 and TRBJ2-1, the complete variable domain is SQTIHQWPATLVQPVGSPLSLECTVEGTSNPNLYWYRQAAGRGLQLLFYSVGIGQISSEVPQNLSASRPQDRQFILSSKKLLLSDSGFYLCAWNGLAGGNEQFFGPGTRLTVL.

The chain couples TRBV4-3 to TRBJ2-3; D possibly corresponds to TRBD2 (5 bases). Germline CDR1 and CDR2: LGHNA and YSLEER. This CDR3 has 15 amino acids. Deletions cut 1 base from V and 1 base from J, with 9 bases between. CDR3 in amino acids: CASSQGGYGTDTQYF. CDR3 nucleotide sequence: TGCGCCAGCAGCCAAGGCGGGTACGGCACAGATACGCAGTATTTT.

The genes are TRBV29-1 and TRBJ1-1, with TRBD1 as a possible D gene (5 bases). The V end lost 2 bases, the J end lost 4 bases, and 20 bases lay between the germline ends. Germline V CDR1 and CDR2: SQVTM, ANQGSEA. The CDR3 is made up of 16 amino acids. In nucleotides, the CDR3 is TGCAGCGTTGAACTAATTGAAGGGGAACGGGGCACTGAAGCTTTCTTT. Amino acids: CSVELIEGERGTEAFF.

This chain joins TRBV4-1 and TRBJ1-2; tentative D call: TRBD1 (5 bases). Germline CDR1 and CDR2: MGHRA and YSYEKL. Trimming removed 1 base at V and 6 bases at J, with 18 bases between. CDR3 length: 16 residues. CDR3 in DNA: TGCGCCAGCAGCCAAGCCCCAGGGTTAAATATTGATGGCTACACCTTC. It encodes CASSQAPGLNIDGYTF.

The rearrangement links TRBV7-9 to TRBJ1-4; D is unclear. Germline V CDR1 and CDR2: SEHNR, FQNEAQ (reference sequence). The CDR3 has 13 amino acids. V was clipped by 0 bases and J by 1 base, with 0 bases between them. This CDR3 reads CASSLATNEKLFF. CDR3 nucleotide sequence: TGTGCCAGCAGCTTAGCAACTAATGAAAAACTGTTTTTT.

The chain combines TRBV7-9 with TRBJ2-3, with a tentative D call TRBD1 (7 bases). Trimming took 5 bases from V and 8 from J, leaving 14 bases between them. Germline CDR1 SEHNR, CDR2 FQNEAQ (reference sequence). This CDR3 contains 13 residues. The CDR3 is CASSPNRGGTQYF. CDR3 sequence (DNA): TGTGCCAGCAGCCCGAACAGGGGAGGTACGCAGTATTTT.

CDR3 nucleotide sequence: TGTGCCAGCAGCTGGAGGGAGGGGAGCGGGGAGCTGTTTTTT. Protein: CASSWREGSGELFF. The chain links TRBV6-5 to TRBJ2-2; the match to TRBD2 covers 7 bases. Germline trimming cut 6 bases from V and 7 bases from J; bases unmatched to any gene: 8. CDR3 length: 14 residues. Germline V gene lookup returns CDR1 MNHEY and CDR2 SVGAGI.

The chain uses TRBV6-6 and TRBJ1-6, with 9 bases lining up with TRBD1. With V trimmed by 4 bases and J by 7 bases, 2 bases remained unmatched. The CDR3 has 14 residues. Germline V gene data show CDR1 as MNHNY and CDR2 as SVGAGI (reference sequence). The CDR3 DNA is TGTGCCAGCAGTTTCGGGACAGGGAATTCACCCCTCCACTTT. It codes for CASSFGTGNSPLHF.